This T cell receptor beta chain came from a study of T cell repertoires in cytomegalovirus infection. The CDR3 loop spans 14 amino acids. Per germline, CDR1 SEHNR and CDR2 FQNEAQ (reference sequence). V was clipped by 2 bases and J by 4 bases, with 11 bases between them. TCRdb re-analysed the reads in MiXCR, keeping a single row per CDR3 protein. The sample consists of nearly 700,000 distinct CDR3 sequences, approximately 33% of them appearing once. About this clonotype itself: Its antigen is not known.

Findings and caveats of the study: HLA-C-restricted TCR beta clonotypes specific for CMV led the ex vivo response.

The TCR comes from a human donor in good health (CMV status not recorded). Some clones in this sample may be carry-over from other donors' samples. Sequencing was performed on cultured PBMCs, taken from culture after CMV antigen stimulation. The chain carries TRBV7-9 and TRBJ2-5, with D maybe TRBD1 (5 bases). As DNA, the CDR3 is TGTGCCAGCAGCTTAAGGGGTACGGGAGAGACCCAGTACTTC. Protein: CASSLRGTGETQYF.